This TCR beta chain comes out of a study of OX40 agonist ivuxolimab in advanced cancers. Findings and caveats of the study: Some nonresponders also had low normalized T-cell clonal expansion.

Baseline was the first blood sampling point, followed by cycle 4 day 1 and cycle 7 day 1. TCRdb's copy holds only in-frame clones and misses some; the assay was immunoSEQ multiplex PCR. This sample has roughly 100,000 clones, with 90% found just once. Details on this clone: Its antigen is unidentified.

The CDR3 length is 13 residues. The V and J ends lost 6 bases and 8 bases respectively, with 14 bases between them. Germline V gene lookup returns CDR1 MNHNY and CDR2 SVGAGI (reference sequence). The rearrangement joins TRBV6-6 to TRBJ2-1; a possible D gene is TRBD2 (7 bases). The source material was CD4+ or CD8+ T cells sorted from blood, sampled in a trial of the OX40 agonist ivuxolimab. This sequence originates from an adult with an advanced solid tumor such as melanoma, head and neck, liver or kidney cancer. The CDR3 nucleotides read TGTGCCAGCAGGAGGGGGGGCGGGGATGAGCAGTTCTTC. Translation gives CASRRGGGDEQFF.